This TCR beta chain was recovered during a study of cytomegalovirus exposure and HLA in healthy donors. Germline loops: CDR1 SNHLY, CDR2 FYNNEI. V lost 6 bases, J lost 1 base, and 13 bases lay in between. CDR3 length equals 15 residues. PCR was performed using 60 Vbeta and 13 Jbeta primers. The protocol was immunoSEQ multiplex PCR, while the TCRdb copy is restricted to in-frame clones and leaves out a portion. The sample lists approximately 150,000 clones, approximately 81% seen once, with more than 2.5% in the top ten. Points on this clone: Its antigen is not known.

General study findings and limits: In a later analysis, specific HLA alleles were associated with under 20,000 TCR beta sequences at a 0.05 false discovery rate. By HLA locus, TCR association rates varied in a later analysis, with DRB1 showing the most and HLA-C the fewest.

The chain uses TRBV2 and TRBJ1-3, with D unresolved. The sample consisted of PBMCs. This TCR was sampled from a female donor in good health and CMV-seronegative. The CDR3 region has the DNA TGTGCCAGCAGGGGTGAAGGGAGGTCTGGAAACACCATATATTTT. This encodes CASRGEGRSGNTIYF.